This TCR beta chain was captured in a study of PD-1 blockade in classical Hodgkin lymphoma. Across the whole study: Patients had nivolumab dosed at 3 mg/kg, delivered intravenously every 2 weeks. Whole-study findings and limits: Nothing has yet pinned down what causes the repertoire differences, possibly disease activity or prior therapy. It was CD4+ TCR diversity, not CD8+, that rose significantly by C4D1.

The time point denotes: cycle 4 day 1 (C4D1), after 5 to 7 weeks of nivolumab. There was relapse after autologous stem cell transplantation in every patient, and there was variation in brentuximab vedotin exposure. Purification of CD4+ T cells from thawed PBMCs was achieved by magnetic negative selection. Assay: immunoSEQ multiplex PCR; the TCRdb copy retains only in-frame clones and omits some. The data contain almost 2,000 clones, roughly 80% of them singletons. With 7 bases removed from V and 2 bases from J, the gap between germline ends came to 8 bases. This CDR3 comprises 12 residues. The germline V gene has CDR1 LNHDA and CDR2 SQIVND (reference sequence). This clone was counted a single time. Antigen specificity is unknown.

The origin of this receptor is a human donor with classical Hodgkin lymphoma. This chain joins TRBV19 and TRBJ1-1, with D uncertain. The sample consisted of CD4+ T cells from blood, taken before the fourth cycle of nivolumab. This CDR3 reads CASNSANTEAFF. In DNA, the CDR3 is TGTGCCAGTAATAGCGCCAACACTGAAGCTTTCTTT.